This record covers a single TCR beta chain. Germline assignment: CDR1 SGHVS and CDR2 FQNEAQ. Trimming took off 1 base at V and 5 bases at J, with 14 bases between the two ends. The CDR3 has 15 amino acids. The data belong to a study of cytomegalovirus exposure and HLA in healthy donors. Primers for the PCR totalled 60 Vbeta and 13 Jbeta. Assay: immunoSEQ multiplex PCR; the TCRdb copy retains only in-frame clones and omits some. This sample has 150,000 to 200,000 clones; 80% to 90% occur once, and the top ten carry approximately 2%. The origin of this receptor is a man between 18 and 29 years old in good health and CMV-seronegative. The gene calls are TRBV7-8 and TRBJ2-5; perhaps TRBD1 as D (5 bases). The source material was PBMCs. CDR3 in amino acids: CASSLGGREGETQYF. The CDR3 DNA reads TGTGCCAGCAGCTTAGGTGGCAGGGAAGGGGAGACCCAGTACTTC.